This T cell receptor beta chain appears in the sequencing data of a study of OX40 agonist ivuxolimab in advanced cancers. At the level of the study: Patients received ivuxolimab, an intravenous treatment, every 2 weeks at 0.01 to 10 mg/kg. Subjects had a mean age of 60 years, with a range of roughly 20 to 79; roughly 80% were male. Patients undergoing dose escalation presented with hepatocellular carcinoma, melanoma, renal cell or head and neck cancer.

Assay used: immunoSEQ multiplex PCR; TCRdb lists only in-frame clones, some missing. This sample has about 53,000 clones, with more than 70% found just once. With 5 bases removed from V and 4 bases from J, the gap between germline ends came to 17 bases. CDR3 length: 15 residues. Germline-derived CDR1 and CDR2 are SGHAT and FQNNGV. The sample here was CD4+ or CD8+ T cells sorted from blood, taken in a trial of the OX40 agonist ivuxolimab. The chain combines TRBV11-2 with TRBJ1-2; no reliable D call. The TCR was taken from an adult with an advanced solid tumor such as melanoma, head and neck, liver or kidney cancer. CDR3 sequence reads: CASSPDTSPFYGYTF. Here the CDR3 DNA reads TGTGCCAGCAGCCCTGACACCTCACCGTTCTATGGCTACACCTTC.